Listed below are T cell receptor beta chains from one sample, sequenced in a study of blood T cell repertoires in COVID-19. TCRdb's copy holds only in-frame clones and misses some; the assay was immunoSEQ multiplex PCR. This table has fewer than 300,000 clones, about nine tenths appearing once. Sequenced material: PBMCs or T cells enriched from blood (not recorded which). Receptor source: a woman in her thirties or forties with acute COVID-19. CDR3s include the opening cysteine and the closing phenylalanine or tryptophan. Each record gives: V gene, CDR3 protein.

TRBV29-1,CSARPGTGDGTEAFF
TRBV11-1,CASSLYPGELFF
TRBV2,CASWPGGDTEAFF
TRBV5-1,CASSLRLREETQYF
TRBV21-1,CASSKYPENQPQHF
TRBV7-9,CASSLEGLRQHNEQFF
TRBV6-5,CASSPGQGAAYEQYF
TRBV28,CASSQTGAGEKLFF
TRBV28,CASSFMRDHYEQYF
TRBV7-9,CASSYGQTYEQYF
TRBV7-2,CASSPGQGGYGYTF
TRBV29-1,CSVDSGSSTDTQYF
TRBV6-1,CASSEKGGDNSPLHF
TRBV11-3,CASTAGQGSHEQYF
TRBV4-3,CASSQDSGSEQYF
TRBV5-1,CASSPGQGYSPLHF
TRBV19,CASSIDTWRPPLHF
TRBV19,CASSIGQGNIYEQYF
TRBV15,CATSRDHQGASEGYTF
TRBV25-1,CASSDEAGRQETQYF
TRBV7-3,CASSLQREGEQYF
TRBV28,CASSFSGTGGMHTEAFF
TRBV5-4,CASSHEGLAGGRYTQYF
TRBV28,CASSFTGGPNYGYTF
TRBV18,CASSMGLKDQPQHF
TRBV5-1,CASSPGRSNSYEQYF
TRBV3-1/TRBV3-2,CASSHGTDGRGELFF
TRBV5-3,CARSLGENRDSPLHF
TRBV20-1,CSPLTGSEAFF
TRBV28,CASRRDRDTEAFF
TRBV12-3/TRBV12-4,CASSLGGGGYTF
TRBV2,CASSFLRAWGMNTEAFF
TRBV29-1,CSTYDTGGGTEAFF
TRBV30,CAWAGQQSSPLHF
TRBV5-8,CASSFGTGNQPQHF
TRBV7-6,CASSLVETGELFF
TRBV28,CASSLSEGAGGETQYF
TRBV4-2,CASSQGGGAGVNTQYF
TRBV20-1,CSASRGEQFF
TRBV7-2,CASSLEQGVVPQHF
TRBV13,CASSLGDRALSGANVLTF
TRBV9,CASSDRQGYSGNTIYF